One and the same sample provided the 15 T cell receptor beta chains below, sequenced in a study of molecular identifiers for immune sequencing clone quantification. TCRdb reprocessed the PCR reads with MiXCR, giving one entry per CDR3 protein. The sample shows 400,000 to 600,000 distinct CDR3 sequences, around 23% of them seen only once. Sequencing was done on a sample of naive CD8+ T cells from blood, with Jurkat cell RNA spiked in. Subset of the sample: FACS-sorted CD8+CD4-CCR7+CD45RA+ naive T cells. These receptor sequences come from a human donor in good health. Some libraries in this study had Jurkat cell RNA spiked in.

Comments on this clonotype: This may be a read error, as it is one base from a much larger clone. V usage is TRBV6-2 or TRBV6-3 and J usage is TRBJ1-1; the D gene is possibly TRBD1 (5 bases). V gave up 5 bases and J gave up 3 bases, with 16 bases separating them. The CDR3 contains 15 residues. Looked up from germline, CDR1 is MNHEY and CDR2 is SVGEGT. CDR3 protein: CASSNYDSQDTEAFF. CDR3 nucleotides: TGTGCCAGCAGTAACTATGACAGCCAGGACACTGAAGCTTTCTTT.

This sequence joins TRBV6-5 and TRBJ2-5, with TRBD2 matching 7 bases. This CDR3 is built from 13 residues. V shed 10 bases and J 1 base; nucleotides not matched to a gene: 6. In germline, CDR1 is MNHEY, CDR2 SVGAGI. The CDR3 nucleotides are TGTGCCACCCATGGCGGGGGCCAAGAGACCCAGTACTTC. Translated: CATHGGGQETQYF.

This clonotype showed up just a few times. The chain has TRBV30 and TRBJ2-2; D remains ambiguous. Germline V gene lookup returns CDR1 GTSNPN and CDR2 SVGIG (reference sequence). The CDR3 length is 14 residues. V was cut by 0 bases and J by 0 bases, with 5 bases left in between. The DNA of the CDR3 is TGTGCCTGGAGTGTATTCCCGAACACCGGGGAGCTGTTTTTT. It yields the protein CAWSVFPNTGELFF.

The V gene is TRBV7-9, the J gene TRBJ2-7; possible D gene TRBD1, 5 bases. The CDR3 is 15 amino acids. Trimming stripped 3 bases from V and 0 bases from J, with 12 bases between. Germline V gives CDR1 SEHNR, CDR2 FQNEAQ (reference sequence). The CDR3 DNA reads as TGTGCCAGCAGCTTCCCGACAGTAATCTCCTACGAGCAGTACTTC. Its protein product is CASSFPTVISYEQYF.

This chain uses TRBV11-2 with TRBJ2-7, with 10 bases aligning to TRBD1. CDR3 length: 15 amino acids. The germline V gene encodes CDR1 SGHAT and CDR2 FQNNGV. Unmatched junction bases numbered 9, after V lost 4 bases and J lost 6 bases. The CDR3 bases are TGTGCCAGCAGCTCGTCCGGGACAGGGGCCGGCGAGCAGTACTTC. This encodes CASSSSGTGAGEQYF. The full variable domain, rest sourced from reference TRBV11-2 and TRBJ2-7, is EAGVAQSPRYKIIEKRQSVAFWCNPISGHATLYWYQQILGQGPKLLIQFQNNGVVDDSQLPKDRFSAERLKGVDSTLKIQPAKLEDSAVYLCASSSSGTGAGEQYFGPGTRLTVT.

This clonotype was seen repeatedly, ten times or more. The chain couples TRBV13 to TRBJ1-1; D remains unclear. Between the trimmed V and J ends, which lost 5 bases and 1 base, there was a span of 5 bases. CDR1 is PRHDT, CDR2 FYEKMQ, per germline (reference sequence). CDR3 length: 12 residues. This chain's CDR3 is CASSDSNTEAFF. The CDR3 region has the DNA TGTGCCAGCAGCGATTCGAACACTGAAGCTTTCTTT.

This clonotype was detected only a few times. V is TRBV12-3 or TRBV12-4 and J is TRBJ2-6; 9 nucleotides align to TRBD1. The junction had 8 bases not matched to a gene; V was cut back by 5 bases and J by 0 bases. The CDR3 runs 18 residues. As DNA, the CDR3 is TGTGCCAGCAGTCTGCGACAGGGGGTGACCTCTGGGGCCAACGTCCTGACTTTC. Residues: CASSLRQGVTSGANVLTF.

A note on this clonotype: Germline and junction disagree at one end, which may indicate a read error. The chain uses TRBV2 and TRBJ2-7; no firm D call. CDR1 SNHLY and CDR2 FYNNEI come from the germline V gene. CDR3 size: 12 residues. DNA for the CDR3: TGTGCCGGCAGTCCGATTACCTACGAGCAGTACTTC. Its translation: CAGSPITYEQYF.

Comments on this clonotype: The junction and the germline gene differ at one end; a read error may be behind it. This rearrangement joins TRBV20-1 to TRBJ1-1; D is perhaps TRBD1 (6 bases). The CDR3 spans 10 residues. Germline-derived CDR1 and CDR2 are DFQATT and SNEGSKA (reference sequence). CDR3 bases: TGCAGTGCTAGCTGGGGGCTAACTTCCTTT. It is translated as CSASWGLTSF.

This clonotype was observed a single time. The CDR3, as DNA: TGTGCCAGTAGTATGGCGGTCTGTTCCTCCGGGGAGCTGTTTTTT. This sequence encodes CASSMAVCSSGELFF. J is TRBJ2-2 and V is TRBV19; D gene ambiguous. The CDR3 is 15 residues long. The germline CDR1 and CDR2 sequences are LNHDA and SQIVND (reference sequence). The V and J ends lost 3 bases and 6 bases respectively, with 14 bases between them.

This clonotype was recorded a few times. The rearrangement links TRBV5-1 to TRBJ2-2; 11 positions match TRBD2. Germline assignment: CDR1 SGHRS and CDR2 YFSETQ. The CDR3 covers 17 residues. The J segment lost 0 bases and the V segment lost 4 bases, leaving 5 bases of the junction unmatched. Here the CDR3 reads CASSLTSGGANTGELFF. As DNA, the CDR3 is TGCGCCAGCAGCCTAACTAGCGGGGGAGCGAACACCGGGGAGCTGTTTTTT.

Many counts were recorded for this clonotype. V gene TRBV14 combines with J gene TRBJ1-4; D uncertain. Germline V lookup: CDR1 SGHDN, CDR2 FVKESK. This CDR3 is 14 amino acids long. Trimming removed 2 bases from V and 7 bases from J, with 11 bases in between. The chain's CDR3 is CASSQWIEPEKLFF. The CDR3, as DNA: TGTGCCAGCAGCCAATGGATCGAGCCTGAAAAACTGTTTTTT.

V is TRBV9 and J is TRBJ2-5; D is possibly TRBD1 (6 bases). The CDR3 consists of 16 residues. Germline V gene sequence: CDR1 SGDLS, CDR2 YYNGEE. Deletions cut 3 bases from V and 2 bases from J, with 17 bases between. This chain's CDR3 is CASSGGNGQLQETQYF. CDR3 nucleotides: TGTGCCAGCAGCGGGGGAAACGGACAGCTACAAGAGACCCAGTACTTC.

The rearrangement links TRBV6-2 or TRBV6-3 to TRBJ2-5, with unresolved D. The CDR3 length is 14 residues. Germline CDR1 reads MNHEY; CDR2 reads SVGEGT. Trimming pared 2 bases from V and 2 bases from J, leaving 9 bases between. This CDR3 is CASSYKNVQETQYF. The CDR3 nucleotides read TGTGCCAGCAGTTACAAAAACGTACAAGAGACCCAGTACTTC.

In regard to this clonotype: It is likely a read error, because the conserved phenylalanine at the end of the CDR3 is missing. The genes are TRBV7-2 and TRBJ2-1; 16 nucleotides agree with TRBD2. V lost 5 bases and J lost 7; bases outside the gene matches: 2. The CDR3 runs 15 residues. CDR1 and CDR2 (germline): SGHTA, FQGNSA. In nucleotides, the CDR3 is TGTGCCAGCAGCCAGGGACTAGCGGGGGGGAATGAGCAGTTCTCC. Residues: CASSQGLAGGNEQFS.